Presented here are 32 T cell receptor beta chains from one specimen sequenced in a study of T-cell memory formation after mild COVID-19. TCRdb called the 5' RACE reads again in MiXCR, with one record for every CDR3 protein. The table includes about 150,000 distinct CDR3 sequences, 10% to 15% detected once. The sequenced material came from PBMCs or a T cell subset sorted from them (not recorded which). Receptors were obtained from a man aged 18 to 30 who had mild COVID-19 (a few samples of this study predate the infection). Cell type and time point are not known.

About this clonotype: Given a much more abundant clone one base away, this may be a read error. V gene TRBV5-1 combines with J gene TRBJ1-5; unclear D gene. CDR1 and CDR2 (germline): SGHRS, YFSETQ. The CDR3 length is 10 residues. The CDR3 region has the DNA TGCGCCAGCAGCCATCAGCCCCGGCATTTT. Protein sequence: CASSHQPRHF.

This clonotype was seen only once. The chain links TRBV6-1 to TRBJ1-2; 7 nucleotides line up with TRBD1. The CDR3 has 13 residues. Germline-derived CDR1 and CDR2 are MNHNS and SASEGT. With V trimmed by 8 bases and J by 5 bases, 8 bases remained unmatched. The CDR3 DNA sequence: TGTGCCAGCCGGACAGGACAGTTGTATGGCTACACCTTC. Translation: CASRTGQLYGYTF.

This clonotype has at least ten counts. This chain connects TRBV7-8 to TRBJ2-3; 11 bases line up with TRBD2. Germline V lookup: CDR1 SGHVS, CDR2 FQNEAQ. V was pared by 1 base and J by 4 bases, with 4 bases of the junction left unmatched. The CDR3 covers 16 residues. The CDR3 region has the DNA TGTGCCAGCAGCTTAGTAGGACTAGCGGGTCCAGATACGCAGTATTTT. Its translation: CASSLVGLAGPDTQYF.

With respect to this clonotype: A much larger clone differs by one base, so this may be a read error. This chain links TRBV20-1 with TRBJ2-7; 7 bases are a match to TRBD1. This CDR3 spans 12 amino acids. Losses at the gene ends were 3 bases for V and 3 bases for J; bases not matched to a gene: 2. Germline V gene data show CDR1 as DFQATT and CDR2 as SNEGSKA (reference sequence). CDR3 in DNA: TGCAGTGCTAGGACAGGGAGCTACGAGCAGTACTTC. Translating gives CSARTGSYEQYF.

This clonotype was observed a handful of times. Here the CDR3 DNA reads TGCGCCAGCAATGAGGGACTAGCGTTCTCTGGGCCGGGGTGGGAGCTGTTTTTT. Protein product: CASNEGLAFSGPGWELFF. The gene calls are TRBV4-1 and TRBJ2-2; 10 bases agree with TRBD2. The V segment lost 7 bases and the J segment 9 bases; nucleotides outside the gene matches: 20. The CDR3 sequence is 18 residues long. In germline, CDR1 is MGHRA, CDR2 YSYEKL.

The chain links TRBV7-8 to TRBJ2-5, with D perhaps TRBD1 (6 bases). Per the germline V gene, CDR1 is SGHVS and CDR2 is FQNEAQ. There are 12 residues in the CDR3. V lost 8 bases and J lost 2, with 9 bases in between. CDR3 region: CASRDKQETQYF. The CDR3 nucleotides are TGTGCCAGCCGGGACAAACAAGAGACCCAGTACTTC. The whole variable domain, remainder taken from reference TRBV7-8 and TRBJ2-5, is GAGVSQSPRYKVAKRGQDVALRCDPISGHVSLFWYQQALGQGPEFLTYFQNEAQLDKSGLPSDRFFAERPEGSVSTLKIQRTQQEDSAVYLCASRDKQETQYFGPGTRLLVL.

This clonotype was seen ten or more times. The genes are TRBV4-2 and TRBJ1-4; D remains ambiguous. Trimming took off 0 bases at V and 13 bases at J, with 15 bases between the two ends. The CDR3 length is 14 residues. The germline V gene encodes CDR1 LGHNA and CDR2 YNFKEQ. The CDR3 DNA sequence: TGTGCCAGCAGCCAAGATCGGATACGGGCTTCACTGTTTTTT. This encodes CASSQDRIRASLFF.

The CDR3: CASSSDRGIRTEAFF. DNA of the CDR3: TGTGCCAGCTCCTCGGACAGGGGAATCAGAACTGAAGCTTTCTTT. This chain connects TRBV18 to TRBJ1-1, with 9 nucleotides matching TRBD1. The CDR3 sequence is 15 residues long. V dropped 6 bases and J dropped 5; count of bases not matched to a gene: 10. CDR1 is KGHSH, CDR2 LQKENI, per germline.

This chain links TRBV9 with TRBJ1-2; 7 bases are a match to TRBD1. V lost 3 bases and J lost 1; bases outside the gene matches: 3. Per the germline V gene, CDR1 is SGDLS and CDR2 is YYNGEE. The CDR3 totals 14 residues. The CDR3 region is CASSEDRHNYGYTF. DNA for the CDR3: TGTGCCAGCAGCGAGGACAGGCATAACTATGGCTACACCTTC.

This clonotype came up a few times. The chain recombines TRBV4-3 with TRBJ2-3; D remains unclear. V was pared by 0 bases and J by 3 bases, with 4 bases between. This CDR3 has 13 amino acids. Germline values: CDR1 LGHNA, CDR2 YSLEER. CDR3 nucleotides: TGCGCCAGCAGCCAAGATAGAACAGATACGCAGTATTTT. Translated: CASSQDRTDTQYF.

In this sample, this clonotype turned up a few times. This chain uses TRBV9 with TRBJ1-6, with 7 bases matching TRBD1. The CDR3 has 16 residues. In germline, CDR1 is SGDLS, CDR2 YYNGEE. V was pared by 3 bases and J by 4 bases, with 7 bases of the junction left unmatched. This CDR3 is CASSDGQAVYNSPLHF. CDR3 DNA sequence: TGTGCCAGCAGCGACGGACAGGCCGTTTATAATTCACCCCTCCACTTT. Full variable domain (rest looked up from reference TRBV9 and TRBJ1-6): DSGVTQTPKHLITATGQRVTLRCSPRSGDLSVYWYQQSLDQGLQFLIQYYNGEERAKGNILERFSAQQFPDLHSELNLSSLELGDSALYFCASSDGQAVYNSPLHFGNGTRLTVT.

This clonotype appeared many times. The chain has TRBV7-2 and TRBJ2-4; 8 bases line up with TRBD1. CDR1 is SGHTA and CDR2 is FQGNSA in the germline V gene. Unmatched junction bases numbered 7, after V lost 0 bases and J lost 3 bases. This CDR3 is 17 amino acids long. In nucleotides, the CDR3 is TGTGCCAGCAGCTTAGCGCAAGGACAGGGAGTCAAAAACATTCAGTACTTC. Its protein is CASSLAQGQGVKNIQYF. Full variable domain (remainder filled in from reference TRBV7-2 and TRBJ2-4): GAGVSQSPSNKVTEKGKDVELRCDPISGHTALYWYRQSLGQGLEFLIYFQGNSAPDKSGLPSDRFSAERTGGSVSTLTIQRTQQEDSAVYLCASSLAQGQGVKNIQYFGAGTRLSVL.

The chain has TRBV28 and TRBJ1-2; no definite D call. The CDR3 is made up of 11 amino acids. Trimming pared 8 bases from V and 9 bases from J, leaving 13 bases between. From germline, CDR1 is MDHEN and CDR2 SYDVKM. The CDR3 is CASGVGVSYTF. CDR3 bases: TGTGCCAGCGGAGTTGGGGTTAGCTACACCTTC.

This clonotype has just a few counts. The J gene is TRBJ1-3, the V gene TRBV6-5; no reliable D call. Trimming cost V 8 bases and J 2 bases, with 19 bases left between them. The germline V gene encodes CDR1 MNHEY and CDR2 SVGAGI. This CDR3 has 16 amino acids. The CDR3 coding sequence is TGTGCCAGCTCTGGGTCGGTTCTGTCGGCTGGAAACACCATATATTTT. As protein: CASSGSVLSAGNTIYF.

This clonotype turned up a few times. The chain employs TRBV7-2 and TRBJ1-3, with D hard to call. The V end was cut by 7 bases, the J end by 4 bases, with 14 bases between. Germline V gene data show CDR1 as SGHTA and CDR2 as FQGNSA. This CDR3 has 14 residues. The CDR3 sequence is CASKLGWLGNTIYF. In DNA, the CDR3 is TGTGCCAGCAAACTAGGGTGGCTCGGAAACACCATATATTTT.

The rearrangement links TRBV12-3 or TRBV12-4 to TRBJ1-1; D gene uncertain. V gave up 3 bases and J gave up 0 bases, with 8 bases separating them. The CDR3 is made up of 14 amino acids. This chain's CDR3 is CASSFSVMNTEAFF. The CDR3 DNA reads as TGTGCCAGCAGTTTTTCAGTAATGAACACTGAAGCTTTCTTT.

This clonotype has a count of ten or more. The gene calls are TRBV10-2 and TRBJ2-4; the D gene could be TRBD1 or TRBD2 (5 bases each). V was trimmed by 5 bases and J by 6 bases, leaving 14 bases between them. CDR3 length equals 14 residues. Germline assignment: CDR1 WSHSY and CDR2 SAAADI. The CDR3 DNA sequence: TGCGCCAGCAGTCACGGACGGGGCTCAAACATTCAGTACTTC. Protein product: CASSHGRGSNIQYF.

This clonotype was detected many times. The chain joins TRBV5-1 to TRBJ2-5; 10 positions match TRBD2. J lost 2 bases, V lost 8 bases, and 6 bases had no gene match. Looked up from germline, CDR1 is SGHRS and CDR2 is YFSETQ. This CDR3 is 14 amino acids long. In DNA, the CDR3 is TGCGCCAGTGCGACAGCGGGGGGGCAAGAGACCCAGTACTTC. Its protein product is CASATAGGQETQYF.

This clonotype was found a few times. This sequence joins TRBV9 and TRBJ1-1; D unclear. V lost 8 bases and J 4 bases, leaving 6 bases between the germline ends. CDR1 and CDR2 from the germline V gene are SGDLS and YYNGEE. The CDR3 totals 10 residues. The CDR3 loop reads CARWVTEAFF. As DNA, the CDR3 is TGTGCCAGGTGGGTCACTGAAGCTTTCTTT.

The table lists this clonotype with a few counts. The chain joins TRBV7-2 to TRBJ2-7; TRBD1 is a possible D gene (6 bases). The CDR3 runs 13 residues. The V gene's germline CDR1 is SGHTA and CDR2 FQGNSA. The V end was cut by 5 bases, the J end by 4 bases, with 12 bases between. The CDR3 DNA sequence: TGTGCCAGCAGCCTGGACAGTTGGTACGAGCAGTACTTC. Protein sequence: CASSLDSWYEQYF.

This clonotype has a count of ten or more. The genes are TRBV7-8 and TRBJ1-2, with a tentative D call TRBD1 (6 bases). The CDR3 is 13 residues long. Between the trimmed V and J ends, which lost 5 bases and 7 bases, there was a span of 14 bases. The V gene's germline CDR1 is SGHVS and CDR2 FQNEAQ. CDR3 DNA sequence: TGTGCCAGCAGCCCCGGGACAAATAGTGGCTACACCTTC. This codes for CASSPGTNSGYTF. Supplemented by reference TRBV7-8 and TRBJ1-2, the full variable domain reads GAGVSQSPRYKVAKRGQDVALRCDPISGHVSLFWYQQALGQGPEFLTYFQNEAQLDKSGLPSDRFFAERPEGSVSTLKIQRTQQEDSAVYLCASSPGTNSGYTFGSGTRLTVV.

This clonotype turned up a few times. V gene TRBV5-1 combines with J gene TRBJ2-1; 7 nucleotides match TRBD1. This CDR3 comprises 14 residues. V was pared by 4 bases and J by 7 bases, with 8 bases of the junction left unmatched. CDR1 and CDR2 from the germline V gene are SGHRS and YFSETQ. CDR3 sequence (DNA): TGCGCCAGCAGCACGACAGGGACGGGGAATGAGCAGTTCTTC. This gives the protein CASSTTGTGNEQFF.

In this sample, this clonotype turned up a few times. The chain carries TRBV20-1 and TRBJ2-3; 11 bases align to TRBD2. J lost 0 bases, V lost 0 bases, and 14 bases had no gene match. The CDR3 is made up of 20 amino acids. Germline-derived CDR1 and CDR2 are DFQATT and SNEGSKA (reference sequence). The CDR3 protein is CSARDEPLAGGTYSTDTQYF. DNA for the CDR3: TGCAGTGCTAGAGATGAGCCCCTAGCGGGGGGCACTTATAGCACAGATACGCAGTATTTT.

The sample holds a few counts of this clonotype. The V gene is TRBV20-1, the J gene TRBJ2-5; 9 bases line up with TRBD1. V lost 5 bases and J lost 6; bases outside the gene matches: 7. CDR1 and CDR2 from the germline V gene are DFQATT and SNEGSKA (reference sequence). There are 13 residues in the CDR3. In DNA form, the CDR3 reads TGCAGTGCTGAACCGGGACAGGGACAGACCCAGTACTTC. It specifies CSAEPGQGQTQYF.

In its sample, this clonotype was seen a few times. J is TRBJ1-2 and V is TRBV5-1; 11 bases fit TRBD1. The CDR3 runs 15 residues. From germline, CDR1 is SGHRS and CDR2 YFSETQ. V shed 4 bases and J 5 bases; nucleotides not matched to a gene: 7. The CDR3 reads CASSPGQGAIYGYTF. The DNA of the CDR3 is TGCGCCAGCAGCCCCGGACAGGGGGCGATATATGGCTACACCTTC.

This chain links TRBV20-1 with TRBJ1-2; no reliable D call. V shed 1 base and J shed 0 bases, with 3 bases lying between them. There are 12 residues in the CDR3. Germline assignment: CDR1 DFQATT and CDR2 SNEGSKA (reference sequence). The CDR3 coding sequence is TGCAGTGCTAGAGTAGCTAACTATGGCTACACCTTC. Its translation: CSARVANYGYTF.

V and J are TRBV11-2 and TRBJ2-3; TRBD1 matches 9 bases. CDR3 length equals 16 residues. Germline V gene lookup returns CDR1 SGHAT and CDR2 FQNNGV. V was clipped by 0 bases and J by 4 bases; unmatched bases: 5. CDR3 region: CASSLDRDRASDTQYF. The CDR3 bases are TGTGCCAGCAGCTTAGACCGGGACAGGGCTTCAGATACGCAGTATTTT.

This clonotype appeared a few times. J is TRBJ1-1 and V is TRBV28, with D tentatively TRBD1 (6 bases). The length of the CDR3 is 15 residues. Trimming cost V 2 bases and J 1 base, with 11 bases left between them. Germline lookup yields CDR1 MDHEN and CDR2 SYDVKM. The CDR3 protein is CASSLRGGANTEAFF. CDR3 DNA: TGTGCCAGCAGTTTAAGGGGGGGAGCGAACACTGAAGCTTTCTTT.

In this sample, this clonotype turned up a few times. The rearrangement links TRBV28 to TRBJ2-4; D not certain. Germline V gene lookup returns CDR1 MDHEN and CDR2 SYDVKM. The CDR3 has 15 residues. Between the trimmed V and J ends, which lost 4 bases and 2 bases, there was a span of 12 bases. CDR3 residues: CASSSMTGPKNIQYF. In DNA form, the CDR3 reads TGTGCCAGCAGTTCAATGACCGGGCCCAAAAACATTCAGTACTTC.

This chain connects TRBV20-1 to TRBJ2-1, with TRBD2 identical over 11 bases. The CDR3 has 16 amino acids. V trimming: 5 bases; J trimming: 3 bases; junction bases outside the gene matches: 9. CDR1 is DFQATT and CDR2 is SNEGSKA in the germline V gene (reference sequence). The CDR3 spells CSAFHSGGAVYNEQFF. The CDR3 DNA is TGCAGTGCTTTTCATAGCGGGGGGGCGGTCTACAATGAGCAGTTCTTC.

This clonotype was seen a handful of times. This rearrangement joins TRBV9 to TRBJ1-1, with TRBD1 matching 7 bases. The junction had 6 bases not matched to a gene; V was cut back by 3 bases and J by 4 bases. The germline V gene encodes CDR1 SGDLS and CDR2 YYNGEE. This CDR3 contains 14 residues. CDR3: CASSARGSFTEAFF. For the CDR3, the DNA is TGTGCCAGCAGCGCCAGGGGGTCGTTCACTGAAGCTTTCTTT.

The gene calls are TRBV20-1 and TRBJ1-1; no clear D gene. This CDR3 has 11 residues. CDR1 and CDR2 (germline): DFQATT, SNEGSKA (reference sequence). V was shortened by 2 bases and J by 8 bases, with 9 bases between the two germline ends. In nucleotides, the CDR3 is TGCAGTGCTAGACTGGGTGTCGAAGCTTTCTTT. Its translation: CSARLGVEAFF.